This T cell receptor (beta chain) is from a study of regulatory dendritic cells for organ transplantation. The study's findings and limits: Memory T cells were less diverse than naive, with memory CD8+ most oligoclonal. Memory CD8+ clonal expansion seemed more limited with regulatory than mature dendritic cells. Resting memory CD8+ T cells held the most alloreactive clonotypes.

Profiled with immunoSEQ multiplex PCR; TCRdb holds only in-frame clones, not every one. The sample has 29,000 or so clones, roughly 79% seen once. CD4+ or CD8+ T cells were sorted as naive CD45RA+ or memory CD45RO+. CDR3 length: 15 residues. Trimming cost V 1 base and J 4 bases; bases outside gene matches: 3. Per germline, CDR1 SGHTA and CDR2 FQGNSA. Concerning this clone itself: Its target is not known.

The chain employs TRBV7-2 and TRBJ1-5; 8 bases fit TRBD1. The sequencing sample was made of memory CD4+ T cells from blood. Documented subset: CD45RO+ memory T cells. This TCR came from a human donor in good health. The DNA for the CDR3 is TGTGCCAGCAGCTTAGTACAGGGGGGGAATCAGCCCCAGCATTTT. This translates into CASSLVQGGNQPQHF.